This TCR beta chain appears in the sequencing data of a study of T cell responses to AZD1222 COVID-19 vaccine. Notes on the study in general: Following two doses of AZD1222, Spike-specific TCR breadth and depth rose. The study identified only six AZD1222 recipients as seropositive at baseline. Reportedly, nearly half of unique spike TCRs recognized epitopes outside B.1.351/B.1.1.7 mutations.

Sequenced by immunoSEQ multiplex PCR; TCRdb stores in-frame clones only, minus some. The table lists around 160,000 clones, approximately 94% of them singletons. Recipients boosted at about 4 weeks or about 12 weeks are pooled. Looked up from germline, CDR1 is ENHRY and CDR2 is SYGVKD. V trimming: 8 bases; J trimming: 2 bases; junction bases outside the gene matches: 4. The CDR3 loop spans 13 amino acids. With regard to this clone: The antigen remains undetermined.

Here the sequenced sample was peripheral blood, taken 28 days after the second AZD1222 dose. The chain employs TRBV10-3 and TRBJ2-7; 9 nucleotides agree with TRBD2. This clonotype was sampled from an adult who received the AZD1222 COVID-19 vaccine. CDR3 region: CAISGTSTYEQYF. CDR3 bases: TGTGCCATCTCTGGGACTAGCACCTACGAGCAGTACTTC.